A selection of T cell receptor beta chains follows, all from one sample in a study of CD4+ T cells in melanoma. Here immunoSEQ multiplex PCR was the method, and the copy in TCRdb shows in-frame clones only, minus some. The table lists about 10,000 clones, 78% of them singletons. Sequences were obtained from cells from a culture (not recorded whether cultured in vitro). These receptors were obtained from a human donor with melanoma. CDR3s include the opening cysteine and the closing phenylalanine or tryptophan. Each record gives: clone size, J gene, V gene, D gene, CDR3 length, CDR3 protein, CDR3 DNA. A D gene is named only where the DNA matches it firmly. Size is stated for part of the rows, as once, few or many counts, or as a class when the clone is expanded.

clone size: once
J gene: TRBJ2-5
V gene: TRBV6-5
D gene: NA
CDR3 length: 16
CDR3 protein: CASSYFQGGEQETQYF
CDR3 DNA: TGTGCCAGCAGTTACTTCCAGGGGGGTGAGCAAGAGACCCAGTACTTC

clone size: NA
J gene: TRBJ1-5
V gene: TRBV2
D gene: NA
CDR3 length: 14
CDR3 protein: CASRPLLLNQPQHF
CDR3 DNA: TGTGCCAGCAGACCACTACTATTAAATCAGCCCCAGCATTTT

clone size: NA
J gene: TRBJ2-7
V gene: TRBV7-3
D gene: TRBD1
CDR3 length: 16
CDR3 protein: CASSLGDRYSSYEQYF
CDR3 DNA: TGTGCCAGCAGCTTAGGGGACAGGTATAGCTCCTACGAGCAGTACTTC

clone size: once
J gene: TRBJ1-3
V gene: TRBV5-1
D gene: NA
CDR3 length: 15
CDR3 protein: CASSNPSGSGNTIYF
CDR3 DNA: TGCGCCAGCAGTAACCCCTCGGGCTCTGGAAACACCATATATTTT

clone size: NA
J gene: TRBJ2-1
V gene: TRBV5-6
D gene: TRBD2
CDR3 length: 15
CDR3 protein: CASSFGTSAYNEQFF
CDR3 DNA: TGTGCCAGCAGCTTCGGGACTAGCGCATACAATGAGCAGTTCTTC

clone size: once
J gene: TRBJ2-7
V gene: TRBV10-3
D gene: NA
CDR3 length: 14
CDR3 protein: CAISLSSGGYEQYF
CDR3 DNA: TGTGCCATCAGCTTGAGCTCGGGTGGCTACGAGCAGTACTTC

clone size: NA
J gene: TRBJ2-2
V gene: TRBV9
D gene: NA
CDR3 length: 14
CDR3 protein: CASSVYANTGELFF
CDR3 DNA: TGTGCCAGCAGCGTGTACGCGAACACCGGGGAGCTGTTTTTT

clone size: NA
J gene: TRBJ1-2
V gene: TRBV20-1
D gene: TRBD1
CDR3 length: 12
CDR3 protein: CSASDRGSGYTF
CDR3 DNA: TGCAGTGCTAGTGACAGGGGCAGCGGCTACACCTTC

clone size: NA
J gene: TRBJ1-1
V gene: TRBV7-9
D gene: NA
CDR3 length: 13
CDR3 protein: CASVQKLNTEAFF
CDR3 DNA: TGTGCCAGCGTACAGAAATTGAACACTGAAGCTTTCTTT

clone size: NA
J gene: TRBJ1-2
V gene: TRBV2
D gene: NA
CDR3 length: 16
CDR3 protein: CASSGWTVPSRGGYTF
CDR3 DNA: TGTGCCAGCAGTGGTTGGACAGTCCCTAGTCGTGGTGGCTACACCTTC

clone size: NA
J gene: TRBJ1-1
V gene: TRBV18
D gene: TRBD1
CDR3 length: 14
CDR3 protein: CASWGGQVNTEAFF
CDR3 DNA: TGTGCCAGCTGGGGAGGACAGGTGAACACTGAAGCTTTCTTT

clone size: NA
J gene: TRBJ2-7
V gene: TRBV12-3/TRBV12-4
D gene: NA
CDR3 length: 13
CDR3 protein: CASSFYRGGEQYF
CDR3 DNA: TGTGCCAGCAGTTTCTATCGAGGGGGCGAGCAGTACTTC

clone size: NA
J gene: TRBJ1-5
V gene: TRBV30
D gene: NA
CDR3 length: 16
CDR3 protein: CAWRPGTRNSNQPQHF
CDR3 DNA: TGTGCCTGGAGACCCGGGACACGTAATAGCAATCAGCCCCAGCATTTT

clone size: few
J gene: TRBJ1-2
V gene: TRBV6-5
D gene: TRBD1
CDR3 length: 12
CDR3 protein: CASEQGNYGYTF
CDR3 DNA: TGTGCCAGCGAACAGGGGAACTATGGCTACACCTTC

clone size: NA
J gene: TRBJ2-7
V gene: TRBV5-4
D gene: NA
CDR3 length: 14
CDR3 protein: CASSLRQATYEQYF
CDR3 DNA: TGTGCCAGCAGCTTGAGACAGGCAACCTACGAGCAGTACTTC

clone size: NA
J gene: TRBJ1-2
V gene: TRBV7-9
D gene: TRBD1
CDR3 length: 16
CDR3 protein: CASSLGGGQGLLGYTF
CDR3 DNA: TGTGCCAGCAGCTTAGGGGGGGGACAGGGTCTTCTCGGCTACACCTTC

clone size: NA
J gene: TRBJ1-1
V gene: TRBV2
D gene: NA
CDR3 length: 17
CDR3 protein: CASRATGAFSLNTEAFF
CDR3 DNA: TGTGCCAGCAGAGCGACAGGAGCCTTTTCCTTGAACACTGAAGCTTTCTTT

clone size: few
J gene: TRBJ2-5
V gene: TRBV9
D gene: TRBD2
CDR3 length: 17
CDR3 protein: CASSRGTSGGLQETQYF
CDR3 DNA: TGTGCCAGCAGCAGAGGGACTAGCGGGGGGCTCCAAGAGACCCAGTACTTC

clone size: NA
J gene: TRBJ1-1
V gene: TRBV27
D gene: NA
CDR3 length: 15
CDR3 protein: CASSPLVARNTEAFF
CDR3 DNA: TGTGCCAGCAGTCCACTAGTCGCCCGGAACACTGAAGCTTTCTTT

clone size: NA
J gene: TRBJ2-2
V gene: TRBV7-6
D gene: NA
CDR3 length: 16
CDR3 protein: CASSLASGIPAGELFF
CDR3 DNA: TGTGCCAGCAGCTTAGCTTCAGGGATTCCCGCCGGGGAGCTGTTTTTT

clone size: NA
J gene: TRBJ1-2
V gene: TRBV5-8
D gene: NA
CDR3 length: 13
CDR3 protein: CAGSSRIDYGYTF
CDR3 DNA: TGTGCCGGATCCTCTAGGATCGACTATGGCTACACCTTC

clone size: NA
J gene: TRBJ1-2
V gene: TRBV12-3/TRBV12-4
D gene: TRBD1
CDR3 length: 13
CDR3 protein: CASSPRTGSGYTF
CDR3 DNA: TGTGCCAGCAGTCCTCGGACAGGCAGTGGCTACACCTTC

clone size: NA
J gene: TRBJ2-1
V gene: TRBV6-5
D gene: TRBD1
CDR3 length: 14
CDR3 protein: CASRGTVAYNEQFF
CDR3 DNA: TGTGCCAGCAGAGGGACAGTTGCCTACAATGAGCAGTTCTTC

clone size: NA
J gene: TRBJ1-3
V gene: TRBV9
D gene: NA
CDR3 length: 15
CDR3 protein: CASSPGLSSGNTIYF
CDR3 DNA: TGTGCCAGCAGCCCCGGGTTGAGCTCTGGAAACACCATATATTTT